A single sample is the source of the 3 T cell receptor beta chains below, sequenced in a study of shared clonotypes between healthy human individuals. Terminally differentiated effector memory CD45RA+ cells were excluded by CCR7 positive selection of CD45RO-negative cells. The assay was immunoSEQ multiplex PCR, and TCRdb's table has in-frame clones only and misses some. The sample consists of roughly 590,000 clones, around 95% of them appearing once. The material sequenced was naive CD8+ T cells sorted from blood. The receptors shown here come from a woman in her thirties in good health.

V and J are TRBV4-1 and TRBJ1-6; D not resolved. Germline V CDR1 and CDR2: MGHRA, YSYEKL. CDR3 length: 17 residues. V shed 1 base and J shed 1 base, with 11 bases lying between them. The CDR3 DNA reads TGCGCCAGCAGCCAAGCTTCCAATCCATCCTATAATTCACCCCTCCACTTT. It specifies CASSQASNPSYNSPLHF.

This clone was seen just once. The rearrangement joins TRBV7-9 to TRBJ2-7, with 12 bases that match TRBD1. The CDR3 contains 15 residues. V was pared by 5 bases and J by 7 bases, with 9 bases of the junction left unmatched. The germline V gene has CDR1 SEHNR and CDR2 FQNEAQ (reference sequence). CDR3 in amino acids: CASSLPGQGADEQYF. The CDR3 nucleotides read TGTGCCAGCAGCCTTCCGGGACAGGGGGCGGATGAGCAGTACTTC.

The J gene is TRBJ2-7, the V gene TRBV19; D may correspond to TRBD1 or TRBD2 (5 bases each). This CDR3 has 15 residues. Trimming left V 5 bases short and J 3 bases short, with 17 bases between. Germline CDR1 reads LNHDA; CDR2 reads SQIVND (reference sequence). The chain's CDR3 is CASSPNGGTSYEQYF. Written as DNA, the CDR3 is TGTGCCAGTAGTCCTAATGGGGGAACAAGCTACGAGCAGTACTTC.